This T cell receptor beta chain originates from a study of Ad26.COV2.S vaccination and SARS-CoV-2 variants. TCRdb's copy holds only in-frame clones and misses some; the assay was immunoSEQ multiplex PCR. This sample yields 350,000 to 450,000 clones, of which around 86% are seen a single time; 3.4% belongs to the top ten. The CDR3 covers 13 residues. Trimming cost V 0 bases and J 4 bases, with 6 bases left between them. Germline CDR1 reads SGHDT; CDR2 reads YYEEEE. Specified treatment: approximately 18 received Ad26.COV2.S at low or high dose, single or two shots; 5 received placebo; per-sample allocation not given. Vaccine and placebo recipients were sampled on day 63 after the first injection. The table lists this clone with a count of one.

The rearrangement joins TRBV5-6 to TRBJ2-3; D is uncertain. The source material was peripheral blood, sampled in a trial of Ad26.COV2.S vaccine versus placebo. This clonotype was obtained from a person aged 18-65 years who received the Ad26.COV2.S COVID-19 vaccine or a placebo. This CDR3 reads CASSLDPSDTQYF. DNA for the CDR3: TGTGCCAGCAGCTTGGATCCGTCAGATACGCAGTATTTT.